This T cell receptor (beta chain) stems from a study of shared clonotypes between healthy human individuals. The germline V and J ends were trimmed by 0 bases and 3 bases, with 12 bases remaining between them. This CDR3 comprises 15 residues. CDR1 and CDR2 (germline): MNHEY, SVGAGI. In this sample, this clone turned up once. The antigen remains undetermined. In the same sample, other DNA sequences code for this CDR3. Profiling relied on immunoSEQ multiplex PCR, and the TCRdb table lists in-frame clones only, not all of them. The table has some 1,100,000 clones, approximately 78% seen once. The study, taken as a whole, reports: A handful of donors shared approximately 5% of their naive CD4 clonotypes.

This chain connects TRBV6-5 to TRBJ2-7; possible D gene TRBD1, 6 bases. The TCR comes from a young man in good health. Some clones in this sample may be carry-over from other donors' samples. Input material: memory CD4+ T cells from PBMCs. Subset of the sample: CD45RA-negative fraction. The CDR3 sequence is CASSYSPRGSYEQYF. Written as DNA, the CDR3 is TGTGCCAGCAGTTACTCCCCTAGGGGGAGCTACGAGCAGTACTTC.